Only one count was recorded for the clone carrying this T cell receptor beta chain. The method was immunoSEQ multiplex PCR; TCRdb's version includes in-frame clones alone and lacks a portion of them. The sample has hundreds of thousands of clones; 80% to 90% are singletons. The data stem from a study of shared T cell receptors in the human thymus. The sample also formed part of further work on human thymus T cells. This second study says: Surgeons resected thymus tissue during corrective heart surgery. What appeared biased in thymic and blood repertoires was the usage of V and J genes. Related research reported highly overlapping thymic repertoires among unrelated individuals.

The sample taken for sequencing was thymocytes. This receptor was identified in a boy younger than two with a congenital heart defect.

CDR3 in amino acids: CASRLGQTYEQYF. In DNA, the CDR3 is TGTGCCAGCAGGCTTGGACAGACCTACGAGCAGTACTTC. The V call is TRBV6-5, the J call TRBJ2-7, with D possibly TRBD1 on 6 matching bases. The CDR3 contains 13 residues. V lost 6 bases and J 2 bases, leaving 11 bases between the germline ends. Germline-derived CDR1 and CDR2 are MNHEY and SVGAGI.